The rows below give T cell receptor beta chains drawn from one sample of a study of shared T cell receptors in the human thymus. Here immunoSEQ multiplex PCR was the method, and the copy in TCRdb shows in-frame clones only, minus some. The sample lists approximately 660,000 clones, more than 75% occurring once. The same data also went into a second study, on human thymus T cells.

Source material: thymocytes. The source is a boy in the first two years of life with a congenital heart defect. CDR3s include the opening cysteine and the closing phenylalanine or tryptophan. Fields, in order: D gene, J gene, V gene, clone size, CDR3 length, CDR3 DNA, CDR3 protein. The D gene is left open where the match is weak. A clone size is listed for some rows: how often the clone was seen (once, few, many), or a class if it is expanded.

-	TRBJ1-2	TRBV7-6	-	16	TGTGCCAGCAGCCCCACGGTTCGACAGTTTAACTATGGCTACACCTTC	CASSPTVRQFNYGYTF
-	TRBJ2-7	TRBV28	-	13	TGTGCCAGCAGTTTCCTCGCAGCCTACGAGCAGTACTTC	CASSFLAAYEQYF
TRBD2	TRBJ2-5	TRBV15	-	18	TGTGCCACCAGCGCTAAGAGGACTAGCGGGAGGGCCACGGGGACCCAGTACTTC	CATSAKRTSGRATGTQYF
-	TRBJ2-1	TRBV7-3	-	15	TGTGCCAGCAGCTTAAGAGGGAAAGACTACAATGAGCAGTTCTTC	CASSLRGKDYNEQFF
TRBD2	TRBJ2-1	TRBV11-3	-	16	TGTGCCAGCAGCCCCCTCCGCGGGAGGGCACACAATGAGCAGTTCTTC	CASSPLRGRAHNEQFF
-	TRBJ2-1	TRBV21-1	-	15	TGTGCCAGCAGCGGTAGACTAGCGGCCTACAATGAGCAGTTCTTC	CASSGRLAAYNEQFF
TRBD2	TRBJ2-7	TRBV10-3	once	16	TGTGCCATCAGTGAGTATCGGACTAGCGGGAGCCACGAGCAGTACTTC	CAISEYRTSGSHEQYF
TRBD2	TRBJ2-5	TRBV19	-	14	TGTGCCAGTAAGGCCAGCGGGGCCTCGGAGACCCAGTACTTC	CASKASGASETQYF
TRBD1	TRBJ2-4	TRBV10-2	-	19	TGCGCCAGCAGTGAGTCGAGGGACAGGGGAAGAGGGGCCAAAAACATTCAGTACTTC	CASSESRDRGRGAKNIQYF
-	TRBJ2-7	TRBV6-6	-	15	TGTGCCAGCAGCGCAACCGGGACTTTCTTCTACGAGCAGTACTTC	CASSATGTFFYEQYF
-	TRBJ2-7	TRBV4-1	-	18	TGCGCCAGCAGCCAATGGGGGGGCCGAACTAGCGCGATGGACGAGCAGTACTTC	CASSQWGGRTSAMDEQYF
-	TRBJ2-1	TRBV18	-	12	TGTGCCAGCTCACCGGCGGACAACGAGCAGTTCTTC	CASSPADNEQFF
TRBD1	TRBJ2-7	TRBV12-5	-	20	TGTGCTAGTGGTTTGGATGGGGATACCGCAGGGACAGCGAGCTCCTACGAGCAGTACTTC	CASGLDGDTAGTASSYEQYF
-	TRBJ2-1	TRBV4-2	-	15	TGTGCCAGCAGACTCGGAGGGTCCTCCTACAATGAGCAGTTCTTC	CASRLGGSSYNEQFF
-	TRBJ2-7	TRBV4-3	-	16	TGCGCCAGCAGCCAGGAGACCTCTGACAGGTTGGCCGAGCAGTACTTC	CASSQETSDRLAEQYF
-	TRBJ1-1	TRBV25-1	-	14	TGTGCCAGCAGTGAATGGGGGGGCCCACCTGAAGCTTTCTTT	CASSEWGGPPEAFF
TRBD2	TRBJ2-1	TRBV10-3	-	13	TGTGCCACCGGCTATGTCGGGGGGAATGAGCAGTTCTTC	CATGYVGGNEQFF
TRBD2	TRBJ2-1	TRBV4-2	-	18	TGTGCCAGCAGCCAACTCATAGCGGGAGTGCGCGTTCTGTATGAGCAGTTCTTC	CASSQLIAGVRVLYEQFF
-	TRBJ1-1	TRBV4-3	-	14	TGCGCCAGCAGCCGAGATGACAGGAACACTGAAGCTTTCTTT	CASSRDDRNTEAFF
TRBD2	TRBJ2-1	TRBV4-3	-	16	TGCGCCAGCAGCCAAGTGTATAGCGGGAGGGCCGGGGAGCAGTTCTTC	CASSQVYSGRAGEQFF
TRBD1	TRBJ2-1	TRBV28	-	15	TGTGCCAGCCCTCCGGGACAGGGGGTGGTGGATGAGCAGTTCTTC	CASPPGQGVVDEQFF
-	TRBJ1-5	TRBV18	few	14	TGTGCCAGCTCACCAGGGGGCAAGAATCAGCCCCAGCATTTT	CASSPGGKNQPQHF
-	TRBJ2-1	TRBV5-8	-	16	TGTGCCAGCAGTTCCCTTTGGGGGAGGTCCTACAATGAGCAGTTCTTC	CASSSLWGRSYNEQFF
TRBD2	TRBJ2-1	TRBV9	-	15	TGTGCCAGCAGCGTAGCTAGTGGGAGGGACAATGAGCAGTTCTTC	CASSVASGRDNEQFF
TRBD1	TRBJ1-2	TRBV4-3	-	17	TGCGCCAGCAGCCAAGCCTGGGGGACAGGGGGGGGCTATGGCTACACCTTC	CASSQAWGTGGGYGYTF
TRBD1	TRBJ1-5	TRBV6-1	once	12	TGTGCCAGCGGACAGGGGCGACAGCCCCAGCATTTT	CASGQGRQPQHF
TRBD2	TRBJ2-1	TRBV28	-	17	TGTGCCAGCAGTTTATGCGGGGGGGCGGGCTCCTACAATGAGCAGTTCTTC	CASSLCGGAGSYNEQFF
TRBD1	TRBJ2-7	TRBV13	-	15	TGTGCCAGCAGCTCCGGACAGGGAGGCCACTACGAGCAGTACTTC	CASSSGQGGHYEQYF
-	TRBJ2-7	TRBV6-5	-	14	TGTGCCAGCAGGAGCTACAGTAGCTCCTACGAGCAGTACTTC	CASRSYSSSYEQYF
-	TRBJ1-3	TRBV28	-	16	TGTGCCAGCAGTTTCCCGGGATGGATTAAGGGAAACACCATATATTTT	CASSFPGWIKGNTIYF
-	TRBJ1-1	TRBV12-5	-	20	TGTGCTAGTGGTTCAACACGCAACCAATCTCCGACAGATCCTAACACTGAAGCTTTCTTT	CASGSTRNQSPTDPNTEAFF
-	TRBJ1-2	TRBV11-2	-	13	TGTGCCAGCAGCTTAGGGGCACCTAATGGCTACACCTTC	CASSLGAPNGYTF
-	TRBJ1-1	TRBV4-1	-	19	TGCGCCAGCAGCCGCCCAAGAGGTGGGGGGGCTTGGGTGAACACTGAAGCTTTCTTT	CASSRPRGGGAWVNTEAFF
-	TRBJ2-2	TRBV14	-	15	TGTGCCAGCAGACCCAGGGGAGTAGAAGCCGGGGAGCTGTTTTTT	CASRPRGVEAGELFF
TRBD1	TRBJ2-7	TRBV11-2	-	13	TGTGCCATCCGAGGGGCAGGGGGCGACGAGCAGTACTTC	CAIRGAGGDEQYF
-	TRBJ2-5	TRBV6-5	few	14	TGTGCCAGCAGTTACAAGGAGGTCGGGGAGACCCAGTACTTC	CASSYKEVGETQYF
TRBD2	TRBJ2-1	TRBV27	-	19	TGTGCCAGCAGTTTATCGTTGCCCCCCGGGACTAGCGGGCTCGATGAGCAGTTCTTC	CASSLSLPPGTSGLDEQFF
TRBD2	TRBJ2-2	TRBV11-3	-	19	TGTGCCAGCAGCTTAGATTATAAGGAAGGGACTAGCGGGAGCGGGGAGCTGTTTTTT	CASSLDYKEGTSGSGELFF
-	TRBJ2-1	TRBV9	-	17	TGTGCCAGCTCTGATTTGGGGGGGGGACAGGCCTACAATGAGCAGTTCTTC	CASSDLGGGQAYNEQFF
TRBD1	TRBJ2-4	TRBV29-1	-	13	TGCAGCGTCTGGACAGGGGATAAAAACATTCAGTACTTC	CSVWTGDKNIQYF